This TCR beta chain was captured in a study of shared clonotypes between healthy human individuals. Study-level points and caveats: Clonotype sharing across donors was expected to vary with sequencing depth. What limited the represented genetic and exposure-history diversity was the small number of donors.

Germline V CDR1 and CDR2: MNHNS, SASEGT. CDR3 length equals 14 residues. V was cut by 5 bases and J by 4 bases, with 12 bases left in between. With respect to this clone: Its antigen remains unidentified.

The table came from immunoSEQ multiplex PCR; TCRdb's copy has only in-frame clones and leaves some out. The table lists 950,000 to 1,100,000 clones, more than 65% of them singletons, with nearly 1.5% in the top ten. The chain recombines TRBV6-1 with TRBJ1-3; D might be TRBD1 (6 bases). Input material: memory CD4+ T cells sorted from blood. Subset of the sample: CD45RA-negative fraction. The sequence was collected from a man between 18 and 29 years old in good health. The CDR3 DNA is TGTGCCAGCAGTCTAGGGACATCGGGAAACACCATATATTTT. Protein product: CASSLGTSGNTIYF.